The next 4 T cell receptor beta chains were all read from a single sample in a study of cytomegalovirus exposure and HLA in healthy donors. It was with 60 Vbeta and 13 Jbeta primers that the PCR ran. Using immunoSEQ multiplex PCR, the repertoire was profiled, and TCRdb retains in-frame clones only, with some absent. This repertoire shows around 120,000 clones, approximately 72% found once; its top ten account for about 32%. What was sequenced was PBMCs. The receptors stem from a man in his sixties in good health and CMV-seropositive.

V is TRBV14 and J is TRBJ2-7, with D maybe TRBD2 (6 bases). Germline V CDR1 and CDR2: SGHDN, FVKESK. This CDR3 has 16 amino acids. With 4 bases removed from V and 1 base from J, the gap between germline ends came to 17 bases. This CDR3 reads CASSPPRGGGSYEQYF. CDR3 sequence (DNA): TGTGCCAGCAGCCCCCCCCGGGGTGGGGGGTCCTACGAGCAGTACTTC.

The chain joins TRBV19 to TRBJ2-1; 8 bases map to TRBD1. The length of the CDR3 is 14 residues. CDR1 is LNHDA, CDR2 SQIVND, per germline (reference sequence). V shed 7 bases and J 1 base; nucleotides not matched to a gene: 3. This CDR3 reads CASTWTGSYNEQFF. Written as DNA, the CDR3 is TGTGCCAGTACCTGGACAGGGTCCTACAATGAGCAGTTCTTC.

V is TRBV6-5 and J is TRBJ1-2; no definite D call. In germline, CDR1 is MNHEY, CDR2 SVGAGI. The CDR3 has 13 amino acids. V was pared by 5 bases and J by 4 bases, with 11 bases between. CDR3 nucleotide sequence: TGTGCCAGCAGTGAAGTAGACTTCTATGGCTACACCTTC. The encoded protein is CASSEVDFYGYTF.

The gene calls are TRBV19 and TRBJ2-5; the match to TRBD1 covers 7 bases. The DNA end is a closer match to TRBJ2-7, so the J assignment may be wrong. The CDR3 contains 14 residues. The germline CDR1 and CDR2 sequences are LNHDA and SQIVND (reference sequence). The CDR3 here is CASSIEDRNYEQYF. DNA for the CDR3: TGTGCCAGTAGTATCGAGGACAGGAACTACGAGCAGTACTTC.